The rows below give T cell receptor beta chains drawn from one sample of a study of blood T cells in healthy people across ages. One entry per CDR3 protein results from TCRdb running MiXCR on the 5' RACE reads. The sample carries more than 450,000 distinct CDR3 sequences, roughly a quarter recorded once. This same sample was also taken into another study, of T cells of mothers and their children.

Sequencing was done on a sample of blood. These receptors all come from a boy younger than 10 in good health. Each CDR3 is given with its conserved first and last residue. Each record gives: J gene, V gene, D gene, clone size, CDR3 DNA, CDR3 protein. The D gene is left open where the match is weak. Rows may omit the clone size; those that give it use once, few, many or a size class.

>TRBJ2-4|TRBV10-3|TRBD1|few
TGTGCCATCAGTAGACAGGGGGACATTCAGTACTTC
CAISRQGDIQYF
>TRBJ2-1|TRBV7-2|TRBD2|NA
TGTGCCAGCATCAAGAGGGGCACTAGCGGGGAGGAGCAGTTCTTC
CASIKRGTSGEEQFF
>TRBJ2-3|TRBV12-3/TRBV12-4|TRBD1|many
TGTGCCAGCAGAAAAGGACAGGGCCCAGATACGCAGTATTTT
CASRKGQGPDTQYF
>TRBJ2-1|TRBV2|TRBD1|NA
TGTGCCAGCAGCCGAGGTCAGGGGGATGAGCAGTTCTTC
CASSRGQGDEQFF
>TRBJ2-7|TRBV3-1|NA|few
TGTGCCAGCAGCCAACAGGGCAGGGGTAGTTCCTACGAGCAGTACTTC
CASSQQGRGSSYEQYF
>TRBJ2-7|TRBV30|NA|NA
TGTGCCTGGAGTGTACAGAGCTACGAGCAGTACTTC
CAWSVQSYEQYF
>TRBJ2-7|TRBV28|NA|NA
TGTGCCAGCACGGGGCCGGCCTACGAGCAGTACTTC
CASTGPAYEQYF
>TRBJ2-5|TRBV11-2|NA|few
TGTGCCAGCAGCTTAGGTTTGCGACTCACACTTAGGGCGGAGACCCAGTACTTC
CASSLGLRLTLRAETQYF
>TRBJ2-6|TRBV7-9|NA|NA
TGTGCCAGCACCTCTAACTCTGGGGCCAACGTCCTGACTTTC
CASTSNSGANVLTF
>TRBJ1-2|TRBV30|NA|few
TGTGCGGGTCGGGCGTGGGTCTATGGCTACACCTTC
CAGRAWVYGYTF
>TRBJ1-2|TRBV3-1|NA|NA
TGTGCCAGCAGCGAGGCCCCCAGTGGATATGGCTACACCTTC
CASSEAPSGYGYTF
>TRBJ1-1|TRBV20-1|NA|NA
TGCAGTGCTAGAGATCGGAGGGACGGCTCTGAAGCTTTCTTT
CSARDRRDGSEAFF
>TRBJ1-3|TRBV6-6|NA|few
TGTGCCAGCATCCCTAGGGCTGGAAACACCATATATTTT
CASIPRAGNTIYF
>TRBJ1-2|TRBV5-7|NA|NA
TGTGCCAGCAGCTTTCAGACAGACCCTTATGGCTACACCTTC
CASSFQTDPYGYTF
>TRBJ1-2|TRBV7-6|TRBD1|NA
TGTGCCAGCAGCCGACAGGGTCCCTATGGCTACACCTTC
CASSRQGPYGYTF
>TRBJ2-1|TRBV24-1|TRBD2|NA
TGTGCCACCAGTGACGGGACTAGCGGAAACAATGAGCAGTTCTTC
CATSDGTSGNNEQFF
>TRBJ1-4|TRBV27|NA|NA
TGTGCCAGCAGTTTAGGATTGGGCGGTCCAAGGGAAAAACTGTTTTTT
CASSLGLGGPREKLFF
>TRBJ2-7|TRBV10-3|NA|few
TGTGCCTCAGAAGAGGGCTACGAGCAGTACTTC
CASEEGYEQYF
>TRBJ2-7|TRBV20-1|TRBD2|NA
TGCAGTGCCGAGGGACTAGCGGGGAGCTCCTACGAGCAGTACTTC
CSAEGLAGSSYEQYF
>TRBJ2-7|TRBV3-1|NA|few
TGTGCCAGCAGCCAGCGGGGCGTCTACGAGCAGTACTTC
CASSQRGVYEQYF
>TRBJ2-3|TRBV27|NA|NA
TGTGCCAGCAGTTTGCGTCCGGCCAGCACAGATACGCAGTATTTT
CASSLRPASTDTQYF
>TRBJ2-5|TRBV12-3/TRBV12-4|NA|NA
TGTGCCAGCAGTTTGGGGCCTCGGGAGACCCAGTACTTC
CASSLGPRETQYF
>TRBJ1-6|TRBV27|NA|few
TGTGCCAGCAGTTTATCACCGAGGGGTGGCTCACCCCTCCACTTT
CASSLSPRGGSPLHF